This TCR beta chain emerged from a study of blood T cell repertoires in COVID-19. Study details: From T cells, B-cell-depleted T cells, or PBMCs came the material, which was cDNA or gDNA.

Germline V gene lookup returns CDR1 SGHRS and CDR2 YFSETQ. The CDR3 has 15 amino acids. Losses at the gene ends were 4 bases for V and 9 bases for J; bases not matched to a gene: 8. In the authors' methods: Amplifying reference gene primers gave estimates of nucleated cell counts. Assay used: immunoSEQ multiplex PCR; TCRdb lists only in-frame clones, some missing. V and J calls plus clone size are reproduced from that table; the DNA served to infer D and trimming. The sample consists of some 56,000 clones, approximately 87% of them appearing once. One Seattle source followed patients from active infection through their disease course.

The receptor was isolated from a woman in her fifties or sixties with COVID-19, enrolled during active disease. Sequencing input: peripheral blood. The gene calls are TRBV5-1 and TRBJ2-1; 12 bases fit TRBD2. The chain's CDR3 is CASSPLAGGSGEQFF. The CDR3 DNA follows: TGCGCCAGCAGCCCGCTAGCGGGGGGGTCAGGTGAGCAGTTCTTC. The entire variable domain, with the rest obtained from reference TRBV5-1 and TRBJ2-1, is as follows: KAGVTQTPRYLIKTRGQQVTLSCSPISGHRSVSWYQQTPGQGLQFLFEYFSETQRNKGNFPGRFSGRQFSNSRSEMNVSTLELGDSALYLCASSPLAGGSGEQFFGPGTRLTVL.